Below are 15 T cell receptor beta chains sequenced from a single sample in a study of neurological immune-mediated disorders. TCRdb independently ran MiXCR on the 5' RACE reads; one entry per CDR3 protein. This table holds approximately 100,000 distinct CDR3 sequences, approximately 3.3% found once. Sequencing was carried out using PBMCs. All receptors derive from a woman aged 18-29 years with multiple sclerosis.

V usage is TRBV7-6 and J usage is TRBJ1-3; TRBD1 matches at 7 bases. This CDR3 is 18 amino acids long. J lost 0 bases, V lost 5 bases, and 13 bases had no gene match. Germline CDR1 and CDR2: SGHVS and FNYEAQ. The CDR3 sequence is CASSPEPRGTHSGNTIYF. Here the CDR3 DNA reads TGTGCCAGCAGCCCTGAACCCAGGGGGACACACTCTGGAAACACCATATATTTT.

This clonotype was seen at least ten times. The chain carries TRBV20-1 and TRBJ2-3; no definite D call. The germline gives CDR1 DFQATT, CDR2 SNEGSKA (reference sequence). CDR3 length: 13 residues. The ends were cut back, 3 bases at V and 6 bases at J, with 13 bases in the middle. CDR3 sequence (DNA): TGCAGTGCTAGTAGAGGTAGCCTTGATACGCAGTATTTT. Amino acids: CSASRGSLDTQYF.

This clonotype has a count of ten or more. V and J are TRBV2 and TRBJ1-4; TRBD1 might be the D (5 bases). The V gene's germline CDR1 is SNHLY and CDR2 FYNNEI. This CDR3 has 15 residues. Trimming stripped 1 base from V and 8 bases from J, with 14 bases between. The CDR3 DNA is TGTGCCAGCAGTGAAGACAGGTATCCTCTCGAAAAACTGTTTTTT. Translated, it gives CASSEDRYPLEKLFF.

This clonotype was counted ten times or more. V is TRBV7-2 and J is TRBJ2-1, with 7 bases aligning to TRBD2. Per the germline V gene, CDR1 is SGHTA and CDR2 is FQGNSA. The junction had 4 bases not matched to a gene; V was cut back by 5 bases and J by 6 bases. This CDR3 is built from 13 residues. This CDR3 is CASSTGTINEQFF. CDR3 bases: TGTGCCAGCAGCACCGGGACTATCAATGAGCAGTTCTTC.

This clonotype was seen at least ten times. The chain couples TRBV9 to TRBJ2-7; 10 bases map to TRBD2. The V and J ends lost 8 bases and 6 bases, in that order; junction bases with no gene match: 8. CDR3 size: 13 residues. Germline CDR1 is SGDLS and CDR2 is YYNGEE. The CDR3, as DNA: TGTGCCAGGCTAGCGGGAGTGCCGCGCGAGCAGTACTTC. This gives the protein CARLAGVPREQYF.

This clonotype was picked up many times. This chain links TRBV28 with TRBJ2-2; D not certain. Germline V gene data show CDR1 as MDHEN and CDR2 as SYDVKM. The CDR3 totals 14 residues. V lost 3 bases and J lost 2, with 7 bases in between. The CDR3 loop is CASSFRINTGELFF. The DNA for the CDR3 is TGTGCCAGCAGTTTCCGGATAAACACCGGGGAGCTGTTTTTT.

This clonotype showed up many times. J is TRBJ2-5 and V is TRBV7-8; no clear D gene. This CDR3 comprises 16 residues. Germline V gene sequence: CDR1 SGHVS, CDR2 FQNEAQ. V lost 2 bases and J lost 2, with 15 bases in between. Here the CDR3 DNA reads TGTGCCAGCAGCTTATCCCGGGTAGTGGGACAAGAGACCCAGTACTTC. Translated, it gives CASSLSRVVGQETQYF.

CDR3 in DNA: TGCGCCAGCAGCCAAGATAGAACTAGCGGGTACAATGAGCAGTTCTTC. Protein: CASSQDRTSGYNEQFF. The J gene is TRBJ2-1, the V gene TRBV4-3; 9 nucleotides line up with TRBD2. The germline V gene encodes CDR1 LGHNA and CDR2 YSLEER. V lost 0 bases to trimming and J lost 4 bases; unmatched junction nucleotides: 4. The CDR3 is 16 amino acids.

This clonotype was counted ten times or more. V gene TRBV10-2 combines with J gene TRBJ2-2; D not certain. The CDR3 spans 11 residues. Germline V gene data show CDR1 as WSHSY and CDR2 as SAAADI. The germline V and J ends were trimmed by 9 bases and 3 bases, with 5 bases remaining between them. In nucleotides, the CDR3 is TGCGCCAGTAGATACACCGGGGAGCTGTTTTTT. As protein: CASRYTGELFF.

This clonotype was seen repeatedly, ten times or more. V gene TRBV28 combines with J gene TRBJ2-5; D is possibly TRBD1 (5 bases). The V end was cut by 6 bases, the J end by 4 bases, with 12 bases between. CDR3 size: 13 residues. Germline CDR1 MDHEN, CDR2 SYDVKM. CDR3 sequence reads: CASRVGARETQYF. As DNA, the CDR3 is TGTGCCAGCAGGGTAGGGGCTCGAGAGACCCAGTACTTC.

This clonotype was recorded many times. This CDR3 is CASSRRRDYEQYF. The CDR3 nucleotides read TGTGCCAGCAGTCGACGTCGAGACTACGAGCAGTACTTC. V gene TRBV6-2 or TRBV6-3 combines with J gene TRBJ2-7; D is unresolved. From germline, CDR1 is MNHEY and CDR2 SVGEGT. The CDR3 runs to 13 residues. V lost 5 bases to trimming and J lost 3 bases, with 11 bases between them.

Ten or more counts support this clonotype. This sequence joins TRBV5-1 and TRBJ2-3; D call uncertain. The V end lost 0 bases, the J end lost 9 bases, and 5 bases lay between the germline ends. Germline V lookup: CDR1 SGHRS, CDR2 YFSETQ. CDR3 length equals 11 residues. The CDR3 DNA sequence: TGCGCCAGCAGCTTGGAAGACACGCAGTATTTT. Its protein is CASSLEDTQYF. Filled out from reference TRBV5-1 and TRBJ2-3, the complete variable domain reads KAGVTQTPRYLIKTRGQQVTLSCSPISGHRSVSWYQQTPGQGLQFLFEYFSETQRNKGNFPGRFSGRQFSNSRSEMNVSTLELGDSALYLCASSLEDTQYFGPGTRLTVL.

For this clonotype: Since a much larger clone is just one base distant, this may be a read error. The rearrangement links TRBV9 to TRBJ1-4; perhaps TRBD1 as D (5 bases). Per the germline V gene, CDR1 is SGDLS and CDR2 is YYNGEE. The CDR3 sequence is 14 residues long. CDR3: CVSNQGTTNEKLFF. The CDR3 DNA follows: TGTGTCAGCAACCAGGGTACAACTAATGAAAAACTGTTTTTT.

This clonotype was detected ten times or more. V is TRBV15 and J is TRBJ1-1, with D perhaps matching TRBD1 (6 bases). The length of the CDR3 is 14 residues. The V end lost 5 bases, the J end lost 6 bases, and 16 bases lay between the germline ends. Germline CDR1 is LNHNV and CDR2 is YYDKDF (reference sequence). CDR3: CATSWGQGLAEAFF. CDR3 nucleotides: TGTGCCACCAGCTGGGGGCAGGGGCTGGCTGAAGCTTTCTTT.

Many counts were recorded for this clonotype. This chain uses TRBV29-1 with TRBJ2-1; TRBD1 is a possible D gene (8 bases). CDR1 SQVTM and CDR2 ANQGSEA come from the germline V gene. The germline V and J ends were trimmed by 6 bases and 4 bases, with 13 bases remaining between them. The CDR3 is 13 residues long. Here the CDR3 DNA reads TGCAGCGTACAGGGGGGGGGTTACAATGAGCAGTTCTTC. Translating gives CSVQGGGYNEQFF.